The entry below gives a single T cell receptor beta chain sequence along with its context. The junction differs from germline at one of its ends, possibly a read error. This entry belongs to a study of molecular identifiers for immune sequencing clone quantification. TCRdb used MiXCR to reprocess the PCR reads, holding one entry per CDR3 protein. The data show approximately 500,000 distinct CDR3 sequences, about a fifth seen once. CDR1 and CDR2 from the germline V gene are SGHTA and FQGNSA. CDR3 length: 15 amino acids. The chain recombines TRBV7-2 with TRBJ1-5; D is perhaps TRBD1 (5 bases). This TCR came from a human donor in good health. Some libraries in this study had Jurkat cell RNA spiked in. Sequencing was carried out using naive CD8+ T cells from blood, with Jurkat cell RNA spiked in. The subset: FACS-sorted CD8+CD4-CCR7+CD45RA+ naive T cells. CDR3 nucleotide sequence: TGTGCCAGCAGCCCAGCGGACAATAGCAAACAGCCCCAGCATTTT. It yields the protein CASSPADNSKQPQHF.